Shown below are 25 T cell receptor beta chains from a single sample sequenced in a study of blood T cell repertoires in COVID-19. Measured with immunoSEQ multiplex PCR; TCRdb has only the in-frame clones, and not every one. The sample shows about 200,000 clones, about 88% of them seen only once. Sequenced input: peripheral blood. The receptors here all came from a man aged 55-75 years with acute or convalescent COVID-19.

The chain employs TRBV29-1 and TRBJ1-1; D is perhaps TRBD1 (5 bases). The CDR3 spans 11 residues. V lost 7 bases and J lost 8, with 14 bases in between. The germline V gene has CDR1 SQVTM and CDR2 ANQGSEA. This CDR3 is CSARSPGEAFF. The DNA of the CDR3 is TGCAGCGCCAGATCTCCAGGGGAAGCTTTCTTT.

The V call is TRBV6-6, the J call TRBJ1-2; maybe TRBD1 (5 bases). This CDR3 has 14 residues. V dropped 6 bases and J dropped 2 bases, with 13 bases sitting between them. Germline V lookup: CDR1 MNHNY, CDR2 SVGAGI (reference sequence). Here the CDR3 reads CASSYSGANYGYTF. CDR3 nucleotides: TGTGCCAGCAGCTACAGTGGGGCCAACTATGGCTACACCTTC.

The J gene is TRBJ1-5, the V gene TRBV27; the D gene is possibly TRBD1 (5 bases). V was pared by 0 bases and J by 0 bases, with 12 bases between. Germline V gene lookup returns CDR1 MNHEY and CDR2 SMNVEV (reference sequence). This CDR3 is 17 amino acids long. The CDR3 bases are TGTGCCAGCAGTTTATCGATTCGGACACATAGCAATCAGCCCCAGCATTTT. It encodes CASSLSIRTHSNQPQHF.

This sequence joins TRBV4-2 and TRBJ2-7; 7 nucleotides match TRBD1. The CDR3 loop spans 16 amino acids. J gave up 7 bases and V 0 bases, and 12 bases lay outside the gene matches. Germline-derived CDR1 and CDR2 are LGHNA and YNFKEQ. The CDR3, as DNA: TGTGCCAGCAGCCAAGATCCGGGACAGCTCCTTCTGGAGCAGTACTTC. Amino acid sequence: CASSQDPGQLLLEQYF.

This sequence joins TRBV13 and TRBJ1-2; D not certain. CDR1 is PRHDT and CDR2 is FYEKMQ in the germline V gene (reference sequence). This CDR3 contains 14 residues. The V and J ends lost 3 bases and 2 bases respectively, with 10 bases between them. CDR3 protein: CASSLTGSNYGYTF. Written as DNA, the CDR3 is TGTGCCAGCAGCTTGACGGGTTCCAACTATGGCTACACCTTC.

This chain links TRBV5-4 with TRBJ2-5; 8 nucleotides align to TRBD2. Losses at the gene ends were 4 bases for V and 5 bases for J; bases not matched to a gene: 10. From germline, CDR1 is SGHNT and CDR2 YYREEE (reference sequence). The CDR3 is 15 residues long. The chain's CDR3 is CASSPTGGEKETQYF. The CDR3 DNA reads TGTGCCAGCAGCCCCACCGGGGGGGAGAAGGAGACCCAGTACTTC. Full variable domain (missing parts from reference TRBV5-4 and TRBJ2-5): ETGVTQSPTHLIKTRGQQVTLRCSSQSGHNTVSWYQQALGQGPQFIFQYYREEENGRGNFPPRFSGLQFPNYSSELNVNALELDDSALYLCASSPTGGEKETQYFGPGTRLLVL.

This chain connects TRBV7-2 to TRBJ2-5; possibly TRBD2 for D (6 bases). The CDR3 has 15 amino acids. V lost 4 bases to trimming and J lost 5 bases, with 17 bases between them. Germline V gene sequence: CDR1 SGHTA, CDR2 FQGNSA. The CDR3 here is CASSWDRELGETQYF. The DNA for the CDR3 is TGTGCCAGCAGCTGGGACCGGGAGCTAGGGGAGACCCAGTACTTC.

J is TRBJ1-4 and V is TRBV4-2; D not certain. V shed 0 bases and J shed 0 bases, with 5 bases lying between them. From germline, CDR1 is LGHNA and CDR2 YNFKEQ. The CDR3 extends over 15 amino acids. CDR3 in DNA: TGTGCCAGCAGCCAAGATATTGCAACTAATGAAAAACTGTTTTTT. Protein: CASSQDIATNEKLFF.

This clone was counted between two and nine times. The V call is TRBV7-7, the J call TRBJ1-5, with 7 positions matching TRBD1. Germline V lookup: CDR1 SSHAT, CDR2 FNYEAQ (reference sequence). V trimming: 5 bases; J trimming: 6 bases; junction bases outside the gene matches: 13. This CDR3 has 16 amino acids. The CDR3 sequence: CASSPREGAVIQPQHF. CDR3 nucleotide sequence: TGTGCCAGCAGCCCCCGGGAGGGGGCGGTCATTCAGCCCCAGCATTTT.

The chain is built from TRBV4-1 and TRBJ2-7, with TRBD1 identical over 10 bases. The CDR3 sequence is 16 residues long. J gave up 6 bases and V 0 bases, and 8 bases lay outside the gene matches. Germline CDR1 reads MGHRA; CDR2 reads YSYEKL. The CDR3 coding sequence is TGCGCCAGCAGCCAAGAGGGGACAGGGGTCACTACCGAGCAGTACTTC. Residues: CASSQEGTGVTTEQYF.

The V gene is TRBV11-2, the J gene TRBJ2-2; possibly TRBD1 for D (6 bases). CDR3 length: 16 residues. The germline V gene encodes CDR1 SGHAT and CDR2 FQNNGV. The V end lost 4 bases, the J end lost 4 bases, and 16 bases lay between the germline ends. Here the CDR3 DNA reads TGTGCCAGCAGCTCACTCAGGGGCCCGGGCACCGGGGAGCTGTTTTTT. As protein: CASSSLRGPGTGELFF. Drawing the rest from reference TRBV11-2 and TRBJ2-2, the complete variable domain is EAGVAQSPRYKIIEKRQSVAFWCNPISGHATLYWYQQILGQGPKLLIQFQNNGVVDDSQLPKDRFSAERLKGVDSTLKIQPAKLEDSAVYLCASSSLRGPGTGELFFGEGSRLTVL.

V gene TRBV10-1 combines with J gene TRBJ1-6; D call uncertain. The CDR3 has 16 residues. The germline CDR1 and CDR2 sequences are WNHNN and SYGVQD (reference sequence). The V end was cut by 6 bases, the J end by 0 bases, with 12 bases between. CDR3 loop: CASRSGYCSYNSPLHF. DNA for the CDR3: TGCGCCAGCAGATCCGGTTATTGCTCCTATAATTCACCCCTCCACTTT.

The V call is TRBV6-6, the J call TRBJ1-1; the D gene is possibly TRBD1 (5 bases). The ends were cut back, 5 bases at V and 5 bases at J, with 9 bases in the middle. The CDR3 has 12 amino acids. The germline CDR1 and CDR2 sequences are MNHNY and SVGAGI (reference sequence). The CDR3 DNA reads as TGTGCCAGCAGTCAGCAGGGAACTGAAGCTTTCTTT. Protein: CASSQQGTEAFF.

The chain recombines TRBV28 with TRBJ1-5; tentative D call: TRBD1 (5 bases). The V gene's germline CDR1 is MDHEN and CDR2 SYDVKM. The CDR3 runs 14 residues. Between the trimmed V and J ends, which lost 4 bases and 5 bases, there was a span of 12 bases. CDR3 amino acids: CASSSFGGYQPQHF. The CDR3 nucleotides are TGTGCCAGCAGTTCCTTCGGGGGTTATCAGCCCCAGCATTTT.

This clone came up a few times. The chain employs TRBV19 and TRBJ2-4; 7 bases are shared with TRBD2. With V trimmed by 1 base and J by 7 bases, 1 base remained unmatched. The germline V gene has CDR1 LNHDA and CDR2 SQIVND (reference sequence). CDR3 size: 13 residues. CDR3 coding DNA: TGTGCCAGTAGTATAGGAGCGGGGAACATTCAGTACTTC. Translating gives CASSIGAGNIQYF.

CDR3 nucleotide sequence: TGTGCCAGCAGCCACACGACAGGGAGGTTGGTCTACGAGCAGTACTTC. Its protein is CASSHTTGRLVYEQYF. The V gene is TRBV16, the J gene TRBJ2-7, with a weak D call TRBD1 (7 bases). The CDR3 is 16 amino acids. The germline V gene encodes CDR1 KGHSY and CDR2 FQNENV. Trimming removed 3 bases from V and 3 bases from J, with 18 bases in between.

The V gene is TRBV18, the J gene TRBJ2-3; D remains unclear. Germline CDR1 KGHSH, CDR2 LQKENI. V was clipped by 3 bases and J by 5 bases, with 12 bases between them. This CDR3 comprises 14 residues. Here the CDR3 DNA reads TGTGCCAGCTCACCTGAGAGAAGTAAAGATACGCAGTATTTT. Translation: CASSPERSKDTQYF.

The J gene is TRBJ1-5, the V gene TRBV7-4, with 12 bases fitting TRBD1. V dropped 1 base and J dropped 0; count of bases not matched to a gene: 4. This CDR3 region has 18 residues. Germline values: CDR1 SGHVT, CDR2 SQSDAQ. Here the CDR3 DNA reads TGTGCCAGCAGCTTAGGGGGACAGGGGGCCTATAGCAATCAGCCCCAGCATTTT. It is translated as CASSLGGQGAYSNQPQHF. Based on the CDR3 plus reference TRBV7-4 and TRBJ1-5, the full variable domain is GAGVSQSPRYKVAKRGRDVALRCDSISGHVTLYWYRQTLGQGSEVLTYSQSDAQRDKSGRPSGRFSAERPERSVSTLKIQRTEQGDSAVYLCASSLGGQGAYSNQPQHFGDGTRLSIL.

The CDR3 DNA follows: TGTGCTAGTGGTTTGAGGGGGGCAGGGGGTTTCTATAATTCACCCCTCCACTTT. This gives the protein CASGLRGAGGFYNSPLHF. The rearrangement uses TRBV12-5 and TRBJ1-6; 7 nucleotides line up with TRBD1. Germline V gives CDR1 LGHNT, CDR2 FRNRAP. The CDR3 is 18 amino acids. J gave up 3 bases and V 2 bases, and 10 bases lay outside the gene matches.

The CDR3 is CASSQDESWDRGLGQPQHF. As DNA, the CDR3 is TGCGCCAGCAGCCAAGATGAGTCATGGGACAGGGGGCTAGGACAGCCCCAGCATTTT. The chain links TRBV4-1 to TRBJ1-5; 12 nucleotides agree with TRBD1. The CDR3 length is 19 residues. Germline values: CDR1 MGHRA, CDR2 YSYEKL. The J segment lost 7 bases and the V segment lost 0 bases, leaving 13 bases of the junction unmatched.

V usage is TRBV18 and J usage is TRBJ1-6; TRBD1 matches at 7 bases. CDR3 length equals 16 residues. Unmatched junction bases numbered 8, after V lost 3 bases and J lost 6 bases. Germline V gene data show CDR1 as KGHSH and CDR2 as LQKENI. Here the CDR3 reads CASSPSGTARNSPLHF. For the CDR3, the DNA is TGTGCCAGCTCACCGTCCGGGACAGCCCGTAATTCACCCCTCCACTTT.

The V gene is TRBV7-2, the J gene TRBJ1-6; 8 bases match TRBD1. Germline CDR1 is SGHTA and CDR2 is FQGNSA. The CDR3 extends over 15 amino acids. J lost 5 bases, V lost 5 bases, and 5 bases had no gene match. The chain's CDR3 is CASSPQGGHNSPLHF. CDR3 nucleotide sequence: TGTGCCAGCAGCCCACAGGGGGGCCATAATTCACCCCTCCACTTT.

This clone was counted a single time. CDR3 amino acids: CASSVEKGWRTGGTGELFF. CDR3 DNA sequence: TGTGCCAGCAGCGTAGAAAAGGGTTGGAGGACAGGGGGAACCGGGGAGCTGTTTTTT. The chain has TRBV9 and TRBJ2-2, with 10 bases lining up with TRBD1. V shed 0 bases and J 5 bases; nucleotides not matched to a gene: 13. The CDR3 loop spans 19 amino acids. Germline CDR1 SGDLS, CDR2 YYNGEE.

CDR3 residues: CATTRDFLNTGELFF. The CDR3 bases are TGTGCCACGACCCGGGACTTCCTGAATACCGGGGAGCTGTTTTTT. This chain joins TRBV2 and TRBJ2-2; the D gene is possibly TRBD2 (6 bases). CDR1 is SNHLY, CDR2 FYNNEI, per germline. The V and J ends lost 10 bases and 5 bases respectively, with 20 bases between them. The CDR3 is made up of 15 amino acids. The full variable domain, rest sourced from reference TRBV2 and TRBJ2-2, is EPEVTQTPSHQVTQMGQEVILRCVPISNHLYFYWYRQILGQKVEFLVSFYNNEISEKSEIFDDQFSVERPDGSNFTLKIRSTKLEDSAMYFCATTRDFLNTGELFFGEGSRLTVL.

CDR3 region: CASSETGSGELFF. As DNA, the CDR3 is TGTGCCAGCAGCGAGACAGGGTCCGGGGAGCTGTTTTTT. The chain has TRBV7-3 and TRBJ2-2; the match to TRBD1 covers 7 bases. Germline CDR1 reads SGHTA; CDR2 reads FQGTGA. After removal of 5 bases from V and 6 bases from J, the junction contained 3 bases not matched to a gene. This CDR3 contains 13 residues.